The 26 T cell receptor beta chains below come from one sample, sequenced in a study of Graves' ophthalmopathy and Graves' hyperthyroidism. RNA served as the template for amplifying TCR beta CDR3 regions. Following a first-round RT-PCR that used HTBI primers, a second-round multiplex PCR was carried out. TCRdb analysed the multiplex PCR reads with MiXCR anew, one entry per CDR3 protein. The table lists 580,000 or so distinct CDR3 sequences, under 40% of them singletons. The source material was peripheral blood or thyroid tissue (not recorded which). These receptors were taken from an adult man with Graves' hyperthyroidism.

The V and J genes are TRBV29-1 and TRBJ1-2, with 7 bases matching TRBD1. J gave up 4 bases and V 8 bases, and 7 bases lay outside the gene matches. The CDR3 has 12 amino acids. Per germline, CDR1 SQVTM and CDR2 ANQGSEA. This chain's CDR3 is CSSLQGSYGYTF. CDR3 nucleotides: TGCAGCAGTTTACAGGGGAGCTATGGCTACACCTTC.

This clonotype came up many times. The genes are TRBV20-1 and TRBJ1-1; D unclear. The V gene's germline CDR1 is DFQATT and CDR2 SNEGSKA (reference sequence). V was trimmed by 5 bases and J by 1 base, leaving 14 bases between them. CDR3 length equals 14 residues. This CDR3 reads CSALSSPGNTEAFF. The CDR3 bases are TGCAGTGCTCTGAGTTCCCCGGGGAACACTGAAGCTTTCTTT.

This clonotype was observed a handful of times. The chain joins TRBV2 to TRBJ1-6; D is undetermined. The CDR3 consists of 13 residues. V was clipped by 0 bases and J by 7 bases, with 4 bases between them. The germline gives CDR1 SNHLY, CDR2 FYNNEI. CDR3 bases: TGTGCCAGCAGTGAAGCGCCGAATTCACCCCTCCACTTT. It is translated as CASSEAPNSPLHF.

The chain couples TRBV7-2 to TRBJ2-2; D is possibly TRBD1 (5 bases). CDR3 length: 16 amino acids. Per germline, CDR1 SGHTA and CDR2 FQGNSA. The V and J ends lost 1 base and 4 bases respectively, with 13 bases between them. The CDR3 is CASSLVRVQSTGELFF. CDR3 nucleotides: TGTGCCAGCAGCTTAGTCAGGGTACAGAGCACCGGGGAGCTGTTTTTT. Drawing the rest from reference TRBV7-2 and TRBJ2-2, the complete variable domain is GAGVSQSPSNKVTEKGKDVELRCDPISGHTALYWYRQSLGQGLEFLIYFQGNSAPDKSGLPSDRFSAERTGGSVSTLTIQRTQQEDSAVYLCASSLVRVQSTGELFFGEGSRLTVL.

This clonotype was counted ten times or more. This sequence joins TRBV4-1 and TRBJ2-2; 8 nucleotides line up with TRBD2. This CDR3 contains 16 residues. The trim removed 3 bases at V and 3 bases at J, leaving 6 bases unmatched. The germline V gene has CDR1 MGHRA and CDR2 YSYEKL. The DNA of the CDR3 is TGCGCCAGCAGCCACCCGTCGGGAGGGCACACCGGGGAGCTGTTTTTT. Its translation: CASSHPSGGHTGELFF.

A note on this clonotype: A read error may be the cause here, since a much bigger clone is one base away. This CDR3 fails to terminate in the conserved phenylalanine or tryptophan, so it likely reflects a read error. CDR3 DNA: TGTGCCAGCAGTCTAAGACAGGGGCCGAACACCGGGGAGCTGTTTCTT. Amino acids: CASSLRQGPNTGELFL. The rearrangement joins TRBV2 to TRBJ2-2; TRBD1 matches 8 bases. Germline-derived CDR1 and CDR2 are SNHLY and FYNNEI. This CDR3 contains 16 residues. The V and J ends lost 5 bases and 0 bases, in that order; junction bases with no gene match: 5.

The rearrangement joins TRBV7-2 to TRBJ2-7; 7 nucleotides line up with TRBD2. Matching the DNA end better, TRBJ2-4 makes the J call doubtful. The germline V gene has CDR1 SGHTA and CDR2 FQGNSA. This CDR3 is built from 15 residues. CDR3 residues: CASSLEPGRARIQYF. The CDR3 nucleotides read TGTGCCAGCAGCCTCGAACCAGGGAGGGCTCGCATTCAGTACTTC.

This chain connects TRBV27 to TRBJ1-2; 8 positions match TRBD1. Germline values: CDR1 MNHEY, CDR2 SMNVEV (reference sequence). This CDR3 is 15 amino acids long. Trimming at V came to 2 bases and at J to 6 bases, leaving 8 bases not matched to a gene. The DNA of the CDR3 is TGTGCCAGCAGTTTAAATTGGGACAGGAGAAATGGCTACACCTTC. Protein: CASSLNWDRRNGYTF.

As concerns this clonotype: Compared with germline, one end of the junction differs, possibly owing to a read error. V is TRBV2 and J is TRBJ2-3; 11 bases fit TRBD2. This CDR3 has 17 residues. Germline V gene lookup returns CDR1 SNHLY and CDR2 FYNNEI. CDR3 in amino acids: CAGSDASGGSITDTQYF. CDR3 sequence (DNA): TGTGCCGGCAGTGACGCTAGCGGGGGGAGTATCACAGATACGCAGTATTTT.

The gene calls are TRBV20-1 and TRBJ2-5; TRBD2 agrees at 10 bases. CDR1 is DFQATT, CDR2 SNEGSKA, per germline (reference sequence). With V trimmed by 1 base and J by 0 bases, 8 bases remained unmatched. This CDR3 is built from 17 residues. This CDR3 is CSARVGSGRSNQETQYF. CDR3 nucleotide sequence: TGCAGTGCTAGAGTGGGTAGCGGGAGGTCCAACCAAGAGACCCAGTACTTC.

Ten or more counts support this clonotype. V is TRBV20-1 and J is TRBJ2-7, with TRBD2 identical over 8 bases. There are 13 residues in the CDR3. Looked up from germline, CDR1 is DFQATT and CDR2 is SNEGSKA (reference sequence). The ends lost 3 bases at V and 2 bases at J; junction bases unmatched: 3. This CDR3 is CSARLAGPYEQYF. The CDR3 DNA sequence: TGCAGTGCTAGGTTAGCGGGACCCTACGAGCAGTACTTC.

This clonotype was picked up many times. The chain has TRBV24-1 and TRBJ2-7; TRBD1 aligns across 8 bases. This CDR3 is 13 amino acids long. Unmatched junction bases numbered 3, after V lost 4 bases and J lost 5 bases. CDR1 is KGHDR, CDR2 SFDVKD, per germline. The CDR3, as DNA: TGTGCCACCAGTGACCCGACAGGGGACGAGCAGTACTTC. Protein sequence: CATSDPTGDEQYF.

At least ten counts were recorded for this clonotype. The chain combines TRBV7-2 with TRBJ2-5; D is uncertain. Looked up from germline, CDR1 is SGHTA and CDR2 is FQGNSA. With 2 bases removed from V and 2 bases from J, the gap between germline ends came to 9 bases. The CDR3 has 14 amino acids. DNA for the CDR3: TGTGCCAGCAGCTTATCGTTCGGACAAGAGACCCAGTACTTC. Translating it yields CASSLSFGQETQYF.

The V and J genes are TRBV9 and TRBJ1-2; TRBD1 agrees at 8 bases. Germline-derived CDR1 and CDR2 are SGDLS and YYNGEE. The CDR3 length is 14 residues. Trimming removed 3 bases from V and 8 bases from J; junction bases left unmatched: 9. The CDR3, as DNA: TGTGCCAGCAGCGCTTCCGGGACAGGTCCCGGCTACACCTTC. Amino acid sequence: CASSASGTGPGYTF.

This clonotype was seen many times. V and J are TRBV6-5 and TRBJ2-7, with TRBD1 matching 9 bases. The ends lost 6 bases at V and 4 bases at J; junction bases unmatched: 10. Germline CDR1 is MNHEY and CDR2 is SVGAGI. This CDR3 is 15 amino acids long. Written as DNA, the CDR3 is TGTGCCAGCAGCCCCGGGACAGGGATAAGGTACGAGCAGTACTTC. The encoded protein is CASSPGTGIRYEQYF.

This clonotype was detected many times. The V and J genes are TRBV6-6 and TRBJ2-7, with a weak D call TRBD1 (5 bases). From germline, CDR1 is MNHNY and CDR2 SVGAGI (reference sequence). The CDR3 is 16 residues long. V lost 0 bases to trimming and J lost 5 bases, with 17 bases between them. CDR3 sequence: CASSYSKVGQPNEQYF. In DNA form, the CDR3 reads TGTGCCAGCAGTTACTCGAAGGTCGGACAACCCAACGAGCAGTACTTC.

This chain links TRBV11-2 with TRBJ2-2, with D possibly called TRBD1 or TRBD2 (7 bases each). The germline CDR1 and CDR2 sequences are SGHAT and FQNNGV. The CDR3 totals 15 residues. Trimming cost V 8 bases and J 5 bases, with 18 bases left between them. The CDR3 nucleotides are TGTGCCAGCCGACAGGGCGGGAGAGGAACCGGGGAGCTGTTTTTT. Residues: CASRQGGRGTGELFF.

This clonotype was seen just once. The chain recombines TRBV6-5 with TRBJ2-7; D is perhaps TRBD1 or TRBD2 (6 bases each). Per germline, CDR1 MNHEY and CDR2 SVGAGI. The CDR3 extends over 15 amino acids. V was cut by 9 bases and J by 1 base, with 19 bases left in between. The CDR3 is CARGGICWGSYEQYF. The DNA for the CDR3 is TGTGCCAGGGGGGGCATCTGTTGGGGGTCCTACGAGCAGTACTTC.

This clonotype has ten or more counts. V and J are TRBV7-8 and TRBJ2-5; the D gene is possibly TRBD1 (6 bases). The CDR3 extends over 13 amino acids. Germline V lookup: CDR1 SGHVS, CDR2 FQNEAQ. Trimming removed 4 bases from V and 4 bases from J, with 10 bases in between. CDR3 coding DNA: TGTGCCAGCAGCTCCCTAGGGGGAGAGACCCAGTACTTC. Translated, it gives CASSSLGGETQYF.

The chain combines TRBV12-3 or TRBV12-4 with TRBJ1-6, with 8 bases lining up with TRBD1. J gave up 7 bases and V 6 bases, and 20 bases lay outside the gene matches. The CDR3 spans 19 residues. Here the CDR3 reads CASSPRRPDRGPGNSPLHF. Written as DNA, the CDR3 is TGTGCCAGCAGCCCCAGACGCCCTGACAGGGGACCTGGAAATTCACCCCTCCACTTT.

The sample holds many counts of this clonotype. The genes are TRBV12-5 and TRBJ1-2; 7 bases fit TRBD1. Per germline, CDR1 LGHNT and CDR2 FRNRAP. V dropped 4 bases and J dropped 2; count of bases not matched to a gene: 1. This CDR3 has 13 residues. The CDR3 here is CASGWDRNYGYTF. CDR3 nucleotide sequence: TGTGCTAGTGGTTGGGACAGAAACTATGGCTACACCTTC.

The CDR3 sequence is CASSPGQGAEEQYF. CDR3 bases: TGTGCCAGCAGCCCTGGACAGGGGGCAGAAGAGCAGTACTTC. This chain connects TRBV7-2 to TRBJ2-7, with 11 bases that match TRBD1. V shed 5 bases, J shed 7 bases, and the junction held 7 bases outside the gene matches. The CDR3 runs 14 residues. Germline CDR1 and CDR2: SGHTA and FQGNSA.

This clonotype was counted many times. The chain carries TRBV5-1 and TRBJ1-2; D is undetermined. CDR3 size: 13 residues. V was shortened by 5 bases and J by 8 bases, with 16 bases between the two germline ends. Germline values: CDR1 SGHRS, CDR2 YFSETQ. The CDR3 is CASRLGAEEGYTF. CDR3 bases: TGCGCCAGCAGGCTGGGCGCAGAGGAAGGCTACACCTTC.

With respect to this clonotype: Since a much larger clone is just one base distant, this may be a read error. The chain carries TRBV24-1 and TRBJ1-4; D is perhaps TRBD1 (5 bases). The V gene's germline CDR1 is KGHDR and CDR2 SFDVKD. The CDR3 consists of 14 residues. V gave up 5 bases and J gave up 8 bases, with 14 bases separating them. CDR3 loop: CATSVGAVEEKLFF. The CDR3 region has the DNA TGTGCCACCAGTGTTGGGGCCGTTGAAGAAAAACTGTTTTTT.

This clonotype came up many times. The chain carries TRBV5-5 and TRBJ2-7, with 7 positions matching TRBD2. J was trimmed by 3 bases and V by 0 bases; bases with no gene match: 3. The CDR3 has 14 amino acids. Per the germline V gene, CDR1 is SGHKS and CDR2 is YYEKEE (reference sequence). CDR3 loop: CASSLVGRGYEQYF. DNA for the CDR3: TGTGCCAGCAGCTTGGTAGGGAGGGGCTACGAGCAGTACTTC.

This clonotype was seen a handful of times. The V gene is TRBV7-9, the J gene TRBJ2-1; D is possibly TRBD1 (6 bases). This CDR3 region has 15 residues. The germline CDR1 and CDR2 sequences are SEHNR and FQNEAQ (reference sequence). Trimming took 0 bases from V and 12 from J, leaving 18 bases between them. The CDR3 loop reads CASSLATGRGMRQFF. In nucleotides, the CDR3 is TGTGCCAGCAGCTTAGCGACTGGCAGGGGAATGAGGCAGTTCTTC.